The clone carrying this TCR beta chain was seen just once. Profiling relied on immunoSEQ multiplex PCR, and the TCRdb table lists in-frame clones only, not all of them. The sample contains about 59,000 clones, around three quarters of which appear only once. The data were taken from a study of radiotherapy plus CTLA-4 blockade in lung cancer. CDR3 length: 17 residues. The V and J ends lost 0 bases and 8 bases respectively, with 17 bases between them. The V gene's germline CDR1 is WSHSY and CDR2 SAAADI. The genes are TRBV10-2 and TRBJ1-6; D unresolved. The sequences come from peripheral blood, collected from a patient treated with radiotherapy plus ipilimumab. The sequence was obtained from a human donor with non-small cell lung cancer whose response to radiotherapy plus ipilimumab could not be evaluated. The CDR3 here is CASSESISRLSDSPLHF. Written as DNA, the CDR3 is TGCGCCAGCAGTGAGTCGATTTCGAGGTTATCGGATTCACCCCTCCACTTT.